This TCR beta chain emerged from a study of blood T cell repertoires in COVID-19. In the study overall: Acute and convalescent COVID-19 specimens originated in the United States, Italy and Spain.

Method: immunoSEQ multiplex PCR; TCRdb's copy keeps in-frame clones and lacks some. This sample carries about 68,000 clones, over 75% of them seen once, and the ten largest clones take 7.3%. Seattle participants joined during active infection and were tracked over time. Germline-derived CDR1 and CDR2 are SGHRS and YFSETQ. The CDR3 totals 14 residues. For this clone: A junction end diverges from the germline sequence, so it may reflect a read error.

Sequences were obtained from peripheral blood. The sequence came from a man between 40 and 49 years old with COVID-19, enrolled during active disease. The chain recombines TRBV5-1 with TRBJ2-2; D is possibly TRBD2 (5 bases). The CDR3 sequence: CASMREPSTGEPFF. DNA of the CDR3: TGCGCCAGCATGAGGGAGCCTAGCACCGGGGAGCCGTTTTTT.